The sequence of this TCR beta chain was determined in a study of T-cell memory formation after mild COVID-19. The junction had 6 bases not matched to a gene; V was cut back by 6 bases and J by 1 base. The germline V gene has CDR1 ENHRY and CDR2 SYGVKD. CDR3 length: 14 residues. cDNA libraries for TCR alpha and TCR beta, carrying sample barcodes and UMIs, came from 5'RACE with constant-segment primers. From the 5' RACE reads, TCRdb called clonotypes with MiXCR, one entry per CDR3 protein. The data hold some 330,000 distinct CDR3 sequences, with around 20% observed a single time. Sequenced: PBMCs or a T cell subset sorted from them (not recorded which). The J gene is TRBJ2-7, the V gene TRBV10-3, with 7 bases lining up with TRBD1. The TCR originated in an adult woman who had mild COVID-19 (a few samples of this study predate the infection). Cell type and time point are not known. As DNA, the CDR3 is TGTGCCATCAGATTGACAGGGAATTCCTACGAGCAGTACTTC. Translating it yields CAIRLTGNSYEQYF.